The 28 T cell receptor beta chains below were found in one sample sequenced in a study of blood T cell repertoires in COVID-19. Some clones are missing from TCRdb's copy, which holds only in-frame ones; the method was immunoSEQ multiplex PCR. The sample comprises 200,000 to 250,000 clones, 85% of which are singletons, and around 5.5% rests with the top ten. The sequenced sample was peripheral blood. The receptors originated from a man aged 50-59 years with COVID-19, enrolled during active disease.

This clone was detected once. This sequence joins TRBV5-4 and TRBJ2-5, with 13 bases matching TRBD2. Germline V gives CDR1 SGHNT, CDR2 YYREEE (reference sequence). This CDR3 has 15 amino acids. Losses at the gene ends were 3 bases for V and 5 bases for J; bases not matched to a gene: 4. The CDR3: CASSSTSGGAETQYF. The CDR3 coding sequence is TGTGCCAGCAGCTCCACTAGCGGGGGGGCGGAGACCCAGTACTTC. The full variable domain, completed using reference TRBV5-4 and TRBJ2-5, is ETGVTQSPTHLIKTRGQQVTLRCSSQSGHNTVSWYQQALGQGPQFIFQYYREEENGRGNFPPRFSGLQFPNYSSELNVNALELDDSALYLCASSSTSGGAETQYFGPGTRLLVL.

The chain is built from TRBV10-3 and TRBJ2-3; TRBD1 matches at 8 bases. The CDR3 is 12 amino acids. CDR1 is ENHRY, CDR2 SYGVKD, per germline. With 10 bases clipped from V and 5 bases from J, the junction kept 5 bases outside the gene matches. The CDR3 sequence: CANSRGRDTQYF. The CDR3 nucleotides are TGTGCCAACTCCAGGGGGCGAGATACGCAGTATTTT.

The chain links TRBV18 to TRBJ2-1, with D possibly matching TRBD1 (6 bases). CDR1 KGHSH and CDR2 LQKENI come from the germline V gene. V was shortened by 3 bases and J by 9 bases, with 12 bases between the two germline ends. The CDR3 totals 13 residues. Here the CDR3 reads CASSPSDSREQFF. CDR3 in DNA: TGTGCCAGCTCACCTTCGGACAGCCGTGAGCAGTTCTTC.

CDR3 nucleotides: TGTGCCAGCTCCCTCGGACAGGGGGGATACAATGAGCAGTTCTTC. Translated, it gives CASSLGQGGYNEQFF. The chain is built from TRBV18 and TRBJ2-1; 10 nucleotides agree with TRBD1. Trimming took 6 bases from V and 4 from J; bases not matched to a gene: 6. The CDR3 spans 15 residues. Germline assignment: CDR1 KGHSH and CDR2 LQKENI.

This clone was observed once. V and J are TRBV27 and TRBJ2-1, with 11 bases aligning to TRBD1. The germline V gene has CDR1 MNHEY and CDR2 SMNVEV (reference sequence). This CDR3 has 20 amino acids. Losses at the gene ends were 7 bases for V and 7 bases for J; bases not matched to a gene: 24. Here the CDR3 reads CASNLYSGTGGGLAGNEQFF. CDR3 DNA sequence: TGTGCCAGCAACCTCTACAGCGGGACAGGGGGTGGGCTAGCGGGTAATGAGCAGTTCTTC.

The chain couples TRBV7-8 to TRBJ1-5; 8 bases match TRBD1. The CDR3 covers 15 residues. Germline V gene lookup returns CDR1 SGHVS and CDR2 FQNEAQ. V lost 5 bases to trimming and J lost 4 bases; unmatched junction nucleotides: 7. CDR3 DNA: TGTGCCAGCAGCCCTAGACAGGGGATGAATCAGCCCCAGCATTTT. Translating gives CASSPRQGMNQPQHF. Looking up the rest from reference TRBV7-8 and TRBJ1-5 gives the full variable domain: GAGVSQSPRYKVAKRGQDVALRCDPISGHVSLFWYQQALGQGPEFLTYFQNEAQLDKSGLPSDRFFAERPEGSVSTLKIQRTQQEDSAVYLCASSPRQGMNQPQHFGDGTRLSIL.

The rearrangement links TRBV10-2 to TRBJ2-1; 7 bases are a match to TRBD1. Germline V gives CDR1 WSHSY, CDR2 SAAADI. Trimming took 7 bases from V and 6 from J; bases not matched to a gene: 3. The CDR3 spans 12 residues. The CDR3 loop reads CASKQGPNEQFF. Written as DNA, the CDR3 is TGCGCCAGCAAACAGGGGCCCAATGAGCAGTTCTTC.

The gene calls are TRBV6-1 and TRBJ2-4, with D possibly matching TRBD2 (6 bases). CDR1 MNHNS and CDR2 SASEGT come from the germline V gene. V was clipped by 2 bases and J by 9 bases, with 11 bases between them. This CDR3 has 13 amino acids. CDR3 in DNA: TGTGCCAGCAGTGAATTGCAGGGAGGCATTCAGTACTTC. This sequence encodes CASSELQGGIQYF.

V gene TRBV11-3 combines with J gene TRBJ1-3, with 7 bases aligning to TRBD1. The CDR3 runs 18 residues. Germline V gives CDR1 SGHNT, CDR2 YENEEA. The V gene end was trimmed by 7 bases and the J gene end by 0 bases; junction bases not matched to a gene: 15. CDR3 region: CASIRWPLDRISGNTIYF. The CDR3 region has the DNA TGTGCCAGCATTAGGTGGCCCCTGGACAGGATCTCTGGAAACACCATATATTTT.

The rearrangement links TRBV13 to TRBJ2-7; TRBD1 matches at 9 bases. After removal of 4 bases from V and 6 bases from J, the junction contained 13 bases not matched to a gene. This CDR3 contains 16 residues. The V gene's germline CDR1 is PRHDT and CDR2 FYEKMQ (reference sequence). CDR3 DNA: TGTGCCAGCAGCTCAGAGAGTGGGACAGGGCTCGGCGAGCAGTACTTC. It specifies CASSSESGTGLGEQYF.

The rearrangement uses TRBV10-1 and TRBJ2-1; possible D gene TRBD1, 6 bases. V was clipped by 3 bases and J by 6 bases, with 18 bases between them. The CDR3 has 16 amino acids. Germline V gene sequence: CDR1 WNHNN, CDR2 SYGVQD (reference sequence). This CDR3 is CASSERTVPGGNEQFF. In DNA form, the CDR3 reads TGCGCCAGCAGTGAAAGGACAGTCCCTGGGGGCAATGAGCAGTTCTTC.

This clone was picked up one time. Other nucleotide sequences in the sample specify the same CDR3. The chain carries TRBV6-5 and TRBJ2-7, with D possibly matching TRBD1 (5 bases). Deletions cut 5 bases from V and 4 bases from J, with 6 bases between. Germline V lookup: CDR1 MNHEY, CDR2 SVGAGI. The CDR3 has 11 residues. The CDR3 region is CASSRGYEQYF. The CDR3 bases are TGTGCCAGCAGTAGGGGTTACGAGCAGTACTTC.

The chain uses TRBV19 and TRBJ2-7; D perhaps matches TRBD2 (7 bases). V lost 5 bases, J lost 4 bases, and 18 bases lay in between. The CDR3 runs 15 residues. In germline, CDR1 is LNHDA, CDR2 SQIVND (reference sequence). In DNA form, the CDR3 reads TGTGCCAGTAGTCCCATGGGGGGGGCGGCTTACGAGCAGTACTTC. It encodes CASSPMGGAAYEQYF.

This clone turned up a few times. The gene calls are TRBV5-1 and TRBJ1-6, with 10 bases matching TRBD1. The CDR3 contains 16 residues. The junction had 10 bases not matched to a gene; V was cut back by 4 bases and J by 9 bases. CDR1 and CDR2 from the germline V gene are SGHRS and YFSETQ. CDR3 region: CASSARQGAQSSPLHF. The CDR3 DNA follows: TGCGCCAGCAGCGCCCGACAGGGGGCGCAGTCTTCACCCCTCCACTTT.

The CDR3 sequence is CASSEGLREGQPQHF. The CDR3 DNA is TGTGCCAGCAGTGAAGGTTTGAGGGAGGGCCAGCCCCAGCATTTT. The chain couples TRBV2 to TRBJ1-5; D gene uncertain. Trimming took off 1 base at V and 7 bases at J, with 14 bases between the two ends. The length of the CDR3 is 15 residues. The V gene's germline CDR1 is SNHLY and CDR2 FYNNEI.

This clone was counted at least ten times. The rearrangement uses TRBV5-4 and TRBJ2-3; possible D gene TRBD1, 5 bases. CDR1 is SGHNT and CDR2 is YYREEE in the germline V gene (reference sequence). Trimming took off 4 bases at V and 0 bases at J, with 9 bases between the two ends. This CDR3 region has 14 residues. The CDR3 loop is CASSQDSSTDTQYF. The CDR3 coding sequence is TGTGCCAGCAGCCAAGACAGTAGCACAGATACGCAGTATTTT.

The chain links TRBV18 to TRBJ2-2, with 7 bases identical to TRBD2. CDR1 and CDR2 from the germline V gene are KGHSH and LQKENI. V shed 0 bases and J 4 bases; nucleotides not matched to a gene: 5. This CDR3 comprises 16 residues. In DNA, the CDR3 is TGTGCCAGCTCACCACCGGGAGGGATAGCCACCGGGGAGCTGTTTTTT. The encoded protein is CASSPPGGIATGELFF.

This clone was observed a few times. The CDR3, as DNA: TGTGCCACCAGTGATAGCCAACAGGGGGCTTTATTGCAAGGCTACACCTTC. Amino acids: CATSDSQQGALLQGYTF. The genes are TRBV24-1 and TRBJ1-2; TRBD1 matches 9 bases. Germline V gene sequence: CDR1 KGHDR, CDR2 SFDVKD. This CDR3 comprises 17 residues. After removal of 3 bases from V and 8 bases from J, the junction contained 15 bases not matched to a gene.

With regard to this clone: This sample also contains other DNA sequences that code for the same CDR3. The V gene is TRBV18, the J gene TRBJ1-2, with D tentatively TRBD1 (6 bases). CDR1 KGHSH and CDR2 LQKENI come from the germline V gene. Trimming left V 2 bases short and J 0 bases short, with 7 bases between. The CDR3 is 14 residues long. The CDR3, as DNA: TGTGCCAGCTCACCAGGACAGTCTAACTATGGCTACACCTTC. This sequence encodes CASSPGQSNYGYTF.

J is TRBJ2-3 and V is TRBV7-9; a possible D gene is TRBD1 (5 bases). The CDR3 runs to 14 residues. V shed 8 bases and J shed 1 base, with 13 bases lying between them. CDR1 SEHNR and CDR2 FQNEAQ come from the germline V gene (reference sequence). The CDR3 bases are TGTGCCAGCGGCGACAGCCTCGGCACAGATACGCAGTATTTT. It yields the protein CASGDSLGTDTQYF. Filled out from reference TRBV7-9 and TRBJ2-3, the complete variable domain reads DTGVSQNPRHKITKRGQNVTFRCDPISEHNRLYWYRQTLGQGPEFLTYFQNEAQLEKSRLLSDRFSAERPKGSFSTLEIQRTEQGDSAMYLCASGDSLGTDTQYFGPGTRLTVL.

The chain uses TRBV13 and TRBJ2-5; 7 nucleotides match TRBD2. CDR3 size: 14 residues. V shed 4 bases and J 2 bases; nucleotides not matched to a gene: 4. The V gene's germline CDR1 is PRHDT and CDR2 FYEKMQ (reference sequence). The CDR3 sequence is CASSSGLSQETQYF. In DNA form, the CDR3 reads TGTGCCAGCAGCTCGGGACTATCACAAGAGACCCAGTACTTC.

The chain joins TRBV5-1 to TRBJ2-1; 12 bases are shared with TRBD1. The CDR3 spans 15 residues. Germline-derived CDR1 and CDR2 are SGHRS and YFSETQ. The ends lost 1 base at V and 7 bases at J; junction bases unmatched: 3. As DNA, the CDR3 is TGCGCCAGCAGCTTGCAGGGACAGGGGGCGAATGAGCAGTTCTTC. This encodes CASSLQGQGANEQFF.

This clone has a handful of counts. The gene calls are TRBV18 and TRBJ1-2, with D possibly TRBD1 on 5 matching bases. Trimming pared 3 bases from V and 8 bases from J, leaving 13 bases between. The CDR3 is 13 amino acids. Germline-derived CDR1 and CDR2 are KGHSH and LQKENI. The CDR3 reads CASSPPGVQGYTF. The CDR3 nucleotides read TGTGCCAGCTCACCCCCGGGGGTCCAAGGCTACACCTTC. Complete variable domain (other parts from reference TRBV18 and TRBJ1-2): NAGVMQNPRHLVRRRGQEARLRCSPMKGHSHVYWYRQLPEEGLKFMVYLQKENIIDESGMPKERFSAEFPKEGPSILRIQQVVRGDSAAYFCASSPPGVQGYTFGSGTRLTVV.

This clone was detected once. The chain uses TRBV14 and TRBJ2-1; perhaps TRBD2 as D (5 bases). This CDR3 comprises 15 residues. The ends were cut back, 2 bases at V and 10 bases at J, with 18 bases in the middle. Looked up from germline, CDR1 is SGHDN and CDR2 is FVKESK. In DNA form, the CDR3 reads TGTGCCAGCAGCCAATTGCACAGACTACTAGGCGAGCAGTTCTTC. Amino acids: CASSQLHRLLGEQFF.

The chain links TRBV28 to TRBJ1-5; 9 positions agree with TRBD1. V lost 4 bases, J lost 2 bases, and 15 bases stayed unmatched. Germline V gives CDR1 MDHEN, CDR2 SYDVKM. The length of the CDR3 is 19 residues. The chain's CDR3 is CASSSVIGQGMLGNQPQHF. For the CDR3, the DNA is TGTGCCAGCAGTTCCGTTATAGGACAGGGGATGTTGGGCAATCAGCCCCAGCATTTT.

The gene calls are TRBV7-2 and TRBJ1-4; 7 positions match TRBD1. The CDR3 spans 14 residues. Germline values: CDR1 SGHTA, CDR2 FQGNSA. The V segment lost 4 bases and the J segment 4 bases; nucleotides outside the gene matches: 3. The CDR3 coding sequence is TGTGCCAGCAGCTCGGGACAGATTAATGAAAAACTGTTTTTT. This encodes CASSSGQINEKLFF.

V and J are TRBV6-5 and TRBJ1-1, with D uncertain. The CDR3 runs to 13 residues. In germline, CDR1 is MNHEY, CDR2 SVGAGI. Trimming took off 2 bases at V and 4 bases at J, with 8 bases between the two ends. The CDR3 coding sequence is TGTGCCAGCAGTTACAGTACATTCACTGAAGCTTTCTTT. This codes for CASSYSTFTEAFF.

This clone was seen only a few times. The rearrangement uses TRBV7-9 and TRBJ1-1, with D unresolved. Germline loops: CDR1 SEHNR, CDR2 FQNEAQ (reference sequence). The CDR3 consists of 15 residues. V lost 5 bases and J 4 bases, leaving 17 bases between the germline ends. CDR3 region: CASSPDVGSSTEAFF. The CDR3 nucleotides read TGTGCCAGCAGCCCGGATGTGGGCAGTAGCACTGAAGCTTTCTTT.